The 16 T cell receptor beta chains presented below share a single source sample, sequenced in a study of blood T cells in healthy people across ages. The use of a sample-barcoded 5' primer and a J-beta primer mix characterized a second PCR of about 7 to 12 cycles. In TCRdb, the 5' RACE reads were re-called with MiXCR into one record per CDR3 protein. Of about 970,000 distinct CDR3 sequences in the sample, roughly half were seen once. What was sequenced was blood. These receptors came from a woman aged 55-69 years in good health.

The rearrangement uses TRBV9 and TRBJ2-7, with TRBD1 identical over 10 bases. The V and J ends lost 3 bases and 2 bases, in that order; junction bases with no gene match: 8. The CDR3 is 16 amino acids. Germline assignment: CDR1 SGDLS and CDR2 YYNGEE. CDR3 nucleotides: TGTGCCAGCAGCGGACCCGGGACAGGGGATACCTACGAGCAGTACTTC. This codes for CASSGPGTGDTYEQYF.

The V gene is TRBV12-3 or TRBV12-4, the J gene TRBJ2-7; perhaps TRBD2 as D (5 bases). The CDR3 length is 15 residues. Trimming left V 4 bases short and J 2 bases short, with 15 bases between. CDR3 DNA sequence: TGTGCCAGCAGTTCCGCCCGGGAACAACCCTACGAGCAGTACTTC. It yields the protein CASSSAREQPYEQYF.

The DNA of the CDR3 is TGCAGTGCTTTCCCCCCTCACGGTCGGAACACAGATACGCAGTATTTT. This codes for CSAFPPHGRNTDTQYF. V and J are TRBV20-1 and TRBJ2-3; no clear D. The germline CDR1 and CDR2 sequences are DFQATT and SNEGSKA (reference sequence). Trimming took 5 bases from V and 2 from J, leaving 20 bases between them. The CDR3 consists of 16 residues.

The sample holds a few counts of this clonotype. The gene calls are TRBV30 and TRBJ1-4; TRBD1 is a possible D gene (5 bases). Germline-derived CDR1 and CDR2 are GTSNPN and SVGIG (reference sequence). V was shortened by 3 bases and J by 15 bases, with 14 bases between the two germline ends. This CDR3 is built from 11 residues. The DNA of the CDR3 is TGTGCCTGGAGGGGGGTCAGGGATATGTTTTTT. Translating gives CAWRGVRDMFF. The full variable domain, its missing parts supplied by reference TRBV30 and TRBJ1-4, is SQTIHQWPATLVQPVGSPLSLECTVEGTSNPNLYWYRQAAGRGLQLLFYSVGIGQISSEVPQNLSASRPQDRQFILSSKKLLLSDSGFYLCAWRGVRDMFFGSGTQLSVL.

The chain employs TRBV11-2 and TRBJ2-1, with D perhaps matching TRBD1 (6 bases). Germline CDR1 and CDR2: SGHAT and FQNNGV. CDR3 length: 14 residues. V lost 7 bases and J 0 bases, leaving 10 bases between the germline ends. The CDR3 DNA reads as TGTGCCAGCAAATTGACAGGCTCCTACAATGAGCAGTTCTTC. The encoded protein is CASKLTGSYNEQFF.

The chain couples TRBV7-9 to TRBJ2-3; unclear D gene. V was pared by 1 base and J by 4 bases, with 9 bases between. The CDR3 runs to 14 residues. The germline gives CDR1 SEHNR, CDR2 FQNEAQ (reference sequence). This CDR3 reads CASSLVPNSDTQYF. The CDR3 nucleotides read TGTGCCAGCAGCTTAGTCCCGAACTCAGATACGCAGTATTTT.

This CDR3 reads CATRTGGMSSYEQYF. Written as DNA, the CDR3 is TGTGCCACCAGGACAGGGGGCATGTCCTCCTACGAGCAGTACTTC. V usage is TRBV6-5 and J usage is TRBJ2-7, with 11 bases fitting TRBD1. J lost 0 bases, V lost 10 bases, and 8 bases had no gene match. The CDR3 totals 15 residues. Germline V gene lookup returns CDR1 MNHEY and CDR2 SVGAGI.

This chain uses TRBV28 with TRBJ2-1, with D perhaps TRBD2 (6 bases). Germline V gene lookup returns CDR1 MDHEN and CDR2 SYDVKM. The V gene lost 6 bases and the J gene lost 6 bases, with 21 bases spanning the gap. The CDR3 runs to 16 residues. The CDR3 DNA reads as TGTGCCAGCAGCCGGGGGATGTCTCTAGCTGCCAATGAGCAGTTCTTC. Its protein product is CASSRGMSLAANEQFF.

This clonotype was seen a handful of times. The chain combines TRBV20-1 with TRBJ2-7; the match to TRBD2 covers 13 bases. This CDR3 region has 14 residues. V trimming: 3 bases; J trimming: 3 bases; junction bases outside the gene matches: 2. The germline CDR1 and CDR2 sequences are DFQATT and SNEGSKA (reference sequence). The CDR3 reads CSASGTSGNYEQYF. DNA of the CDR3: TGCAGTGCTAGTGGGACTAGCGGGAACTACGAGCAGTACTTC.

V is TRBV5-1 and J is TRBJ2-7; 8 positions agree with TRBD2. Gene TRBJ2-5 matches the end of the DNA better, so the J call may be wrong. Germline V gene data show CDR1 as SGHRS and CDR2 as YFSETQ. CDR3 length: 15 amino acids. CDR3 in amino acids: CASSPQAGAGETQYF. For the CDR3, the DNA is TGCGCCAGCAGCCCCCAAGCGGGAGCGGGAGAGACCCAGTACTTC.

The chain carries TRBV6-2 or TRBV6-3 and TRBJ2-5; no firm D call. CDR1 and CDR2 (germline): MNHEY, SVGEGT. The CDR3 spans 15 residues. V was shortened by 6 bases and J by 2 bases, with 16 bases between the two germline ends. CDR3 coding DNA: TGTGCCAGCAGCCTTCGGTGGGGTCGGCAAGAGACCCAGTACTTC. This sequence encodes CASSLRWGRQETQYF.

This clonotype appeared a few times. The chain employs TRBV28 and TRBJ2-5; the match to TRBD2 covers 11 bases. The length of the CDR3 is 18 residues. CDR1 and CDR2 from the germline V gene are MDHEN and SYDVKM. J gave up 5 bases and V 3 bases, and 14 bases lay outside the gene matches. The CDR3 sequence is CASSLDLTSGRWEETQYF. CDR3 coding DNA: TGTGCCAGCAGTTTGGACCTTACTAGCGGGAGATGGGAGGAGACCCAGTACTTC.

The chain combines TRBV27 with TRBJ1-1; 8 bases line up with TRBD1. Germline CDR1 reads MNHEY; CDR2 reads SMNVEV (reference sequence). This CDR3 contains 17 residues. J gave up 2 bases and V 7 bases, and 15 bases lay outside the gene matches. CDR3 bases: TGTGCCAGCACCAAGACAGGGGCTTTAATTCAAAACACTGAAGCTTTCTTT. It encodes CASTKTGALIQNTEAFF.

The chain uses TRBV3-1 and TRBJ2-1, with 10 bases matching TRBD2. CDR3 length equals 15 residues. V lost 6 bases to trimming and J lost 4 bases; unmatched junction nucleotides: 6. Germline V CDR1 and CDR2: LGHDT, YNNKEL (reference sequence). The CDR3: CASSPSGSGYNEQFF. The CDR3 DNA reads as TGTGCCAGCAGTCCTAGCGGGAGTGGATACAATGAGCAGTTCTTC.

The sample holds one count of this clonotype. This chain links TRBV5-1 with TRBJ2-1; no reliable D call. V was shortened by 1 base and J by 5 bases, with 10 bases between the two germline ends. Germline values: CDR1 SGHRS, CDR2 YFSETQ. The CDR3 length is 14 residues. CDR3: CASSLSVPHNEQFF. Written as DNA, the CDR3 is TGCGCCAGCAGCTTGTCGGTCCCCCACAATGAGCAGTTCTTC. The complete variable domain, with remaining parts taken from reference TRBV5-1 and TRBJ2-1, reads KAGVTQTPRYLIKTRGQQVTLSCSPISGHRSVSWYQQTPGQGLQFLFEYFSETQRNKGNFPGRFSGRQFSNSRSEMNVSTLELGDSALYLCASSLSVPHNEQFFGPGTRLTVL.

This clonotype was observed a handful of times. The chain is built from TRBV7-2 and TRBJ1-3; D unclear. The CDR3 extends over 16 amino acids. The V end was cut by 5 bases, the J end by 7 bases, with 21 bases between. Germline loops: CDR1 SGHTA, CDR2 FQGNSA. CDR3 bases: TGTGCCAGCAGCCAAGAAGAACGGGTCCTAGGGAACACCATATATTTT. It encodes CASSQEERVLGNTIYF.